This TCR beta chain was found in a study of blood T cells in healthy people across ages. About the research overall: About one barcoded beta molecule was captured per two T cells (by template switching).

The use of a sample-barcoded 5' primer and a J-beta primer mix characterized a second PCR of roughly 7 to 11 cycles. Using its own MiXCR run on the 5' RACE reads, TCRdb lists one record per CDR3 protein. Here the sample spans 2 million or so distinct CDR3 sequences, around half being singletons. CDR1 and CDR2 from the germline V gene are MNHEY and SMNVEV (reference sequence). The CDR3 has 14 residues. This clonotype was detected only a few times. Its antigen is not identified. They isolated at least 6.5 million PBMCs from each sample. Study observations and caveats: A roughly linear age-dependent decrease characterized TCR beta diversity per million T cells.

The clonotype comes from a woman aged 40 to 50 in good health. The chain recombines TRBV27 with TRBJ2-7; the match to TRBD1 covers 9 bases. Sequenced material: blood. The CDR3 loop is CATHNRDRDYEQYF. The CDR3 DNA sequence: TGTGCTACCCACAACCGGGACAGGGATTACGAGCAGTACTTC.